These T cell receptor beta chains were read from a single sample in a study of shared T cell receptors in the human thymus. TCRdb's copy holds only in-frame clones and misses some; the assay was immunoSEQ multiplex PCR. The table records hundreds of thousands of clones, over 75% of them present only once. These data were also reused for a study on human thymus T cells.

What was sequenced was thymocytes. The receptors shown here come from a boy under two years old with a congenital heart defect. The CDR3 runs from the conserved cysteine through the conserved F or W. A D gene is named only where the DNA matches it firmly. Size tells how often a clone was seen (once, few, many) or the class of an expanded clone, and some rows leave it out.

V gene,D gene,J gene,clone size,CDR3 DNA,CDR3 protein
TRBV4-3,.,TRBJ2-5,.,TGCGCCAGCAGCCAATCGAACAGGATTCGACCCCCAGAGACCCAGTACTTC,CASSQSNRIRPPETQYF
TRBV19,TRBD1,TRBJ1-5,.,TGTGCCAGTAGTACCTTAACAGGGGCTGGGGATCAGCCCCAGCATTTT,CASSTLTGAGDQPQHF
TRBV29-1,TRBD2,TRBJ2-4,.,TGCAGCGTTGAAGATGAGGGAGGGGCCGGAGCCCTAGCCAAAAACATTCAGTACTTC,CSVEDEGGAGALAKNIQYF
TRBV4-3,TRBD2,TRBJ2-1,.,TGCGCCAGCAGCCAAGGGCTAGCGGGAGTCAAAAATGAGCAGTTCTTC,CASSQGLAGVKNEQFF
TRBV7-9,.,TRBJ2-5,.,TGTGCCAGCAGCTTAAGCGGTTTTGTCAGACAAGTACAAGAGACCCAGTACTTC,CASSLSGFVRQVQETQYF
TRBV4-3,TRBD1,TRBJ1-1,once,TGCGCCAGCAGCCAAAGAGGACAGGGGGCTGGAGAGAACACTGAAGCTTTCTTT,CASSQRGQGAGENTEAFF
TRBV14,TRBD1,TRBJ1-2,.,TGTGCCAGCAGCCAAGAGACACGGACAGGGGGCTATGGCTACACCTTC,CASSQETRTGGYGYTF
TRBV21-1,.,TRBJ1-2,.,TGTGCCAGCAGCAAGTGGGGAGTGGCCCCCGCCCCAGGGGGCGAGTATGACTATGGCTACACCTTC,CASSKWGVAPAPGGEYDYGYTF
TRBV5-4,TRBD1,TRBJ2-7,once,TGTGCCAGCAGCAAGGGACAGTCGCAAGAGCAGTACTTC,CASSKGQSQEQYF
TRBV4-1,TRBD2,TRBJ2-2,.,TGCGCCAGCAGCCACTCGTCCGGCAAGCGGGAGGAATTCACCGGGGAGCTGTTTTTT,CASSHSSGKREEFTGELFF
TRBV7-2,TRBD2,TRBJ2-7,.,TGTGCCAGCAGCTTATACCTAGCGGGAGTAAGACACGAGCAGTACTTC,CASSLYLAGVRHEQYF
TRBV7-4,TRBD1,TRBJ1-5,.,TGTGCCAGCAGCCCCCCGTTGACAGGGTGGGGCCAGCCCCAGCATTTT,CASSPPLTGWGQPQHF
TRBV14,.,TRBJ1-4,few,TGTGCCAGCAGCCAAACCAGACAGGATGAAAAACTGTTTTTT,CASSQTRQDEKLFF
TRBV21-1,.,TRBJ1-5,.,TGTGCCAGCAGCAAGGTGAGGTCCCATAAATGGAGCAATCAGCCCCAGCATTTT,CASSKVRSHKWSNQPQHF
TRBV30,.,TRBJ2-7,.,TGTGCCTGGAGTGTAAGAGCGGCAGGGAGGTACGAGCAGTACTTC,CAWSVRAAGRYEQYF
TRBV5-6,.,TRBJ2-1,.,TGTGCCAGCAGCTCTCAGGGAAAGAGCTCCTACAATGAGCAGTTCTTC,CASSSQGKSSYNEQFF
TRBV28,TRBD2,TRBJ2-3,.,TGTGCCAGCAGTTTATGTGGGAGGGCACAGTATTTT,CASSLCGRAQYF
TRBV11-1,TRBD1,TRBJ2-6,.,TGTGCCAGCAGCTCTGAGGGACAGGGGGCGTCTGGGGCCAACGTCCTGACTTTC,CASSSEGQGASGANVLTF